Presented here are 21 T cell receptor beta chains from one specimen sequenced in a study of human T cells and chemical hapten exposure (dated by TCRdb to the early 2020s). Library creation used RACE. Sequencing was carried out with a NextSeq 500. TCRdb took the public reads, trimmed them with fastp at Q25, ran MiXCR for clone calling and kept in-frame beta chains. Rows with a matching CDR3 protein are joined into one entry that keeps the most common DNA and genes. Across this sample there are more than 110,000 distinct CDR3 sequences, with 12% seen only once. 1.3% to 1.5% of the sample comes from the top ten. The time point label, read with the paper, signifies: patch test 2, 6 weeks after DPC sensitization. This specimen's treatment or condition label, interpreted: therapeutic diphenylcyclopropenone sensitization with weekly scalp DPC. The material was whole blood, obtained in connection with sensitization to the hapten diphenylcyclopropenone (DPC). The receptors originated from a woman in her forties or fifties with alopecia areata. Some clones in this sample may be carry-over from other donors' samples.

This clonotype was observed a handful of times. The rearrangement links TRBV20-1 to TRBJ2-7; possibly TRBD1 for D (5 bases). The V gene's germline CDR1 is DFQATT and CDR2 SNEGSKA (reference sequence). This CDR3 contains 13 residues. Trimming shortened V by 0 bases and J by 10 bases, and 16 bases separated the two germline ends. CDR3 amino acids: CSARDRNRQAQYF. The CDR3 nucleotides read TGCAGTGCTAGAGATCGAAACAGGCAAGCCCAGTACTTC.

This clonotype showed up just a few times. Written as DNA, the CDR3 is TGTGCCAGCAGCTTGGACAGGGGGCCTACAGATACGCAGTATTTT. It encodes CASSLDRGPTDTQYF. V and J are TRBV5-4 and TRBJ2-3; TRBD1 matches at 9 bases. The CDR3 runs to 15 residues. Germline V CDR1 and CDR2: SGHNT, YYREEE (reference sequence). After removal of 0 bases from V and 3 bases from J, the junction contained 2 bases not matched to a gene.

This clonotype was counted many times. The rearrangement joins TRBV3-1 to TRBJ1-3; D may be TRBD1 (5 bases). Germline CDR1 reads LGHDT; CDR2 reads YNNKEL (reference sequence). CDR3 length: 17 amino acids. The V and J ends lost 2 bases and 5 bases respectively, with 19 bases between them. The CDR3 DNA reads as TGTGCCAGCAGCCAATCGAACCGGGACGGGCAGCGAAACACCATATATTTT. This sequence encodes CASSQSNRDGQRNTIYF.

The table lists this clonotype with a few counts. The chain is built from TRBV6-2 or TRBV6-3 and TRBJ2-1; D is uncertain. This CDR3 contains 11 residues. Germline assignment: CDR1 MNHEY and CDR2 SVGEGT. Trimming left V 5 bases short and J 10 bases short, with 9 bases between. The CDR3 spells CASSDQPEQFF. CDR3 nucleotides: TGTGCCAGCAGTGATCAGCCCGAGCAGTTCTTC.

This clonotype was counted between two and nine times. Here the CDR3 reads CASSYAIAGPELAKNIQYF. Here the CDR3 DNA reads TGTGCCAGCAGTTATGCAATAGCGGGACCTGAACTAGCCAAAAACATTCAGTACTTC. The chain carries TRBV25-1 and TRBJ2-4, with 8 positions matching TRBD2. After removal of 5 bases from V and 0 bases from J, the junction contained 15 bases not matched to a gene. The CDR3 runs to 19 residues. The germline CDR1 and CDR2 sequences are MGHDK and SYGVNS.

This clonotype was seen many times. The genes are TRBV19 and TRBJ1-5; D is undetermined. V was trimmed by 3 bases and J by 11 bases, leaving 17 bases between them. Germline assignment: CDR1 LNHDA and CDR2 SQIVND (reference sequence). The CDR3 runs 14 residues. CDR3 loop: CASSIKGQKSTQHF. The CDR3 nucleotides are TGTGCCAGTAGTATCAAAGGCCAAAAAAGCACCCAGCATTTT.

With regard to this clonotype: At one end, the junction sequence differs from germline, possibly due to a read error. This chain joins TRBV7-3 and TRBJ2-7; D is perhaps TRBD1 (6 bases). From germline, CDR1 is SGHTA and CDR2 FQGTGA. The CDR3 is made up of 14 amino acids. CDR3 in amino acids: CASRKDRTSNEQYF. The CDR3 DNA is TGTGCCAGCAGGAAGGACAGAACCTCCAACGAGCAGTACTTC.

This clonotype appeared a few times. The chain has TRBV28 and TRBJ1-2, with D uncertain. The V end was cut by 8 bases, the J end by 2 bases, with 18 bases between. The CDR3 is 15 amino acids. Germline V CDR1 and CDR2: MDHEN, SYDVKM. The CDR3 protein is CASCLAPGGNYGYTF. The CDR3 nucleotides are TGTGCCAGCTGTCTTGCCCCCGGAGGGAACTATGGCTACACCTTC.

This sequence joins TRBV6-1 and TRBJ2-1; 8 bases agree with TRBD2. Germline-derived CDR1 and CDR2 are MNHNS and SASEGT. The CDR3 covers 17 residues. Trimming at V came to 2 bases and at J to 1 base, leaving 7 bases not matched to a gene. In DNA, the CDR3 is TGTGCCAGCAGTGAAAGTTCCCCTAGCGGGTCCTACAATGAGCAGTTCTTC. It codes for CASSESSPSGSYNEQFF.

Only a few counts were recorded for this clonotype. The chain joins TRBV20-1 to TRBJ2-3, with TRBD2 matching 14 bases. Germline V gene sequence: CDR1 DFQATT, CDR2 SNEGSKA (reference sequence). With V trimmed by 3 bases and J by 5 bases, 7 bases remained unmatched. The CDR3 extends over 16 amino acids. In nucleotides, the CDR3 is TGCAGTGCTAGGGCGGGACTAGCGGGAGCAGGAGATACGCAGTATTTT. This sequence encodes CSARAGLAGAGDTQYF.

This clonotype was recorded a few times. The gene calls are TRBV29-1 and TRBJ2-5; 10 positions agree with TRBD2. Germline CDR1 is SQVTM and CDR2 is ANQGSEA. The V segment lost 4 bases and the J segment 5 bases; nucleotides outside the gene matches: 4. This CDR3 has 13 amino acids. The CDR3, as DNA: TGCAGCGTTGGCCCTAGCGGGAGTGAGACCCAGTACTTC. Residues: CSVGPSGSETQYF.

This clonotype turned up a few times. J is TRBJ2-2 and V is TRBV5-4; D unresolved. This CDR3 region has 14 residues. In germline, CDR1 is SGHNT, CDR2 YYREEE (reference sequence). Trimming left V 1 base short and J 4 bases short, with 8 bases between. In DNA, the CDR3 is TGTGCCAGCAGCTTGTCTATGAGCACCGGGGAGCTGTTTTTT. It specifies CASSLSMSTGELFF.

The chain couples TRBV7-2 to TRBJ2-1; 13 positions match TRBD2. CDR1 SGHTA and CDR2 FQGNSA come from the germline V gene. Unmatched junction bases numbered 7, after V lost 4 bases and J lost 4 bases. The CDR3 spans 17 residues. CDR3 sequence reads: CASSSQLAGGGYNEQFF. The CDR3 coding sequence is TGTGCCAGCAGCTCACAACTAGCGGGAGGGGGATACAATGAGCAGTTCTTC.

The V call is TRBV10-3, the J call TRBJ1-3; 8 nucleotides align to TRBD1. V shed 10 bases, J shed 7 bases, and the junction held 6 bases outside the gene matches. Germline V CDR1 and CDR2: ENHRY, SYGVKD. The CDR3 is 12 residues long. CDR3 amino acids: CATQTGGNTIYF. DNA of the CDR3: TGTGCCACCCAAACAGGGGGTAACACCATATATTTT.

The CDR3 DNA is TGTGCCAGCAGCTTAGCGGTCACTGGAAACACCATATATTTT. Protein: CASSLAVTGNTIYF. The gene calls are TRBV7-2 and TRBJ1-3; D unclear. This CDR3 is built from 14 residues. Germline V gene data show CDR1 as SGHTA and CDR2 as FQGNSA. The ends were cut back, 0 bases at V and 2 bases at J, with 5 bases in the middle.

This clonotype was recorded at least ten times. This chain uses TRBV6-4 with TRBJ2-3; possibly TRBD1 for D (6 bases). Germline V gene data show CDR1 as MRHNA and CDR2 as SNTAGT. This CDR3 is built from 14 residues. V lost 4 bases and J lost 5, with 13 bases in between. CDR3 protein: CASSATGILDTQYF. CDR3 DNA: TGTGCCAGCAGTGCCACAGGGATACTAGATACGCAGTATTTT.

This clonotype has just a few counts. The chain recombines TRBV7-2 with TRBJ2-3; D may correspond to TRBD1 or TRBD2 (6 bases each). This CDR3 is 15 amino acids long. In germline, CDR1 is SGHTA, CDR2 FQGNSA. Trimming removed 7 bases at V and 1 base at J, with 15 bases between. The DNA of the CDR3 is TGTGCCAGCACCATGAGGGGGGAGCGCACAGATACGCAGTATTTT. It is translated as CASTMRGERTDTQYF.

This clonotype was found a few times. The chain carries TRBV7-3 and TRBJ2-1, with a tentative D call TRBD2 (5 bases). Germline V lookup: CDR1 SGHTA, CDR2 FQGTGA. Trimming took off 5 bases at V and 9 bases at J, with 20 bases between the two ends. The CDR3 has 15 amino acids. CDR3 sequence (DNA): TGTGCCAGCAGCCCTCTAGAGGGAGTGAGTAGTGAGCAGTTCTTC. Its translation is CASSPLEGVSSEQFF.

In this sample, this clonotype turned up a few times. This chain links TRBV12-3 or TRBV12-4 with TRBJ2-1, with 7 bases aligning to TRBD1. The CDR3 has 16 residues. Trimming removed 6 bases from V and 3 bases from J; junction bases left unmatched: 11. Here the CDR3 DNA reads TGTGCCAGCAGCAGACAGGGAAGAAGTGGCTACAATGAGCAGTTCTTC. Translated, it gives CASSRQGRSGYNEQFF.

This chain connects TRBV7-6 to TRBJ1-5; D is possibly TRBD1 (5 bases). The CDR3 extends over 17 amino acids. Germline V gene sequence: CDR1 SGHVS, CDR2 FNYEAQ. V lost 1 base, J lost 5 bases, and 18 bases lay in between. CDR3 amino acids: CASSLVWWQGWDQPQHF. Written as DNA, the CDR3 is TGTGCCAGCAGCTTAGTGTGGTGGCAGGGCTGGGATCAGCCCCAGCATTTT.

The chain uses TRBV29-1 and TRBJ1-2; a possible D gene is TRBD1 (5 bases). V was shortened by 7 bases and J by 2 bases, with 11 bases between the two germline ends. The CDR3 consists of 12 residues. The V gene's germline CDR1 is SQVTM and CDR2 ANQGSEA. CDR3 nucleotides: TGCAGCGCGGAGCCAGGGAACTATGGCTACACCTTC. This gives the protein CSAEPGNYGYTF.